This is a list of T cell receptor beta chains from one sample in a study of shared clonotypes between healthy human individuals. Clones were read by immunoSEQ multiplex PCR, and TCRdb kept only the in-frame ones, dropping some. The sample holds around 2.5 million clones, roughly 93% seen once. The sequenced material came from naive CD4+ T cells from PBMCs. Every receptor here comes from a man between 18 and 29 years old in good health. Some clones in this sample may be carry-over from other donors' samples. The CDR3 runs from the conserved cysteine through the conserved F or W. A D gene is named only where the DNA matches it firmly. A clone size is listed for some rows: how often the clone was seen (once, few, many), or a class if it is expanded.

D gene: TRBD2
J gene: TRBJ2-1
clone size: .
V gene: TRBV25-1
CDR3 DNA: TGTGCCAGCAGTGAGGGGACTAGCGGGTACAATGAGCAGTTCTTC
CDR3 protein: CASSEGTSGYNEQFF

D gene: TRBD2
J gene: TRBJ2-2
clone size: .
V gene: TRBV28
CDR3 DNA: TGTGCCAGCAGTTTAGTCGGGAGGGCTGGCGGGGAGCTGTTTTTT
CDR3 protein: CASSLVGRAGGELFF

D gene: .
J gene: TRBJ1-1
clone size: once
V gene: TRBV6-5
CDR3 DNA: TGTGCCAGCCAAGGGAACACTGAAGCTTTCTTT
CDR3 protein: CASQGNTEAFF

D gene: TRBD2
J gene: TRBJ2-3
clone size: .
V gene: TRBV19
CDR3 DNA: TGTGCCAGTAGTATAGGGCGGGAGCGAGATACGCAGTATTTT
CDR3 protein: CASSIGRERDTQYF

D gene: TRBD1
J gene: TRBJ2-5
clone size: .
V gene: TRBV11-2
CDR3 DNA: TGTGCCAGCAGCTTAGATTACGGGACAGGGGGGGCCCAGTACTTC
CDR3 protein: CASSLDYGTGGAQYF

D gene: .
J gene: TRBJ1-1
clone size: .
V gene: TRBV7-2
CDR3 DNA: TGTGCCAGCAGCTTAATAGGGTACAGGATCACTGAAGCTTTCTTT
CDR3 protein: CASSLIGYRITEAFF

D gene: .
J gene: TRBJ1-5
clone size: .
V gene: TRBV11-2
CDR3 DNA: TGTGCCAGCAGCTTGGGGCCAGATCAGCCCCAGCATTTT
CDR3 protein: CASSLGPDQPQHF

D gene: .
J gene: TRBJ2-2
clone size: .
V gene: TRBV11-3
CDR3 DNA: TGTGCCAGCAGCTTAGATTCCAGGGAAGGGGAGCTGTTTTTT
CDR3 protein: CASSLDSREGELFF

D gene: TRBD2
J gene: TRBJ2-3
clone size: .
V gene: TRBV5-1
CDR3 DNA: TGCGCCAGCAGCTTGTTTGGACTAGTAACAGATACGCAGTATTTT
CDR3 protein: CASSLFGLVTDTQYF

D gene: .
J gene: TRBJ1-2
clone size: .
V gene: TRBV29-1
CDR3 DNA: TGCAGCGTGTCGGGTATGGCTAACTATGGCTACACCTTC
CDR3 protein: CSVSGMANYGYTF

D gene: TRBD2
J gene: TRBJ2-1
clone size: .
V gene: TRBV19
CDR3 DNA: TGTGCCAGTAGTATAGTGTTTTGGACTAGCGGGAACAGTGAGCAGTTCTTC
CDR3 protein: CASSIVFWTSGNSEQFF

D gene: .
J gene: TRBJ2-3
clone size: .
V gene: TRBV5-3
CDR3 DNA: TGTGCCAGAAGCTTATCTACGGGGGACACAGATACGCAGTATTTT
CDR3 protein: CARSLSTGDTDTQYF

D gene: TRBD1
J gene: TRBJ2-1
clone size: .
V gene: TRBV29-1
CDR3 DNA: TGCAGCGCCTATGGCGGGACAGGGGTCTACAATGAGCAGTTCTTC
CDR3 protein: CSAYGGTGVYNEQFF

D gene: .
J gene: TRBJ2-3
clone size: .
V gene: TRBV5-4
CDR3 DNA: TGTGCCAGCAGCTTTCCCACTAGCTCAGATACGCAGTATTTT
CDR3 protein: CASSFPTSSDTQYF

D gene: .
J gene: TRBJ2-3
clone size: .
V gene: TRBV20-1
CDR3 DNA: TGCAGTGCTCAGACCGAGGATACGCAGTATTTT
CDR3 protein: CSAQTEDTQYF

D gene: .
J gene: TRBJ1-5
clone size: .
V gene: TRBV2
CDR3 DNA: TGTGCCAGCAGTGAGTTTAGGTCAATATCGCCCCAGCATTTT
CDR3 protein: CASSEFRSISPQHF

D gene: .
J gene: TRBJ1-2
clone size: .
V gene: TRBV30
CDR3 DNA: TGTGCCTGGAAAACAGAGACGGCCTCTATCTATGGCTACACCTTC
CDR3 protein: CAWKTETASIYGYTF

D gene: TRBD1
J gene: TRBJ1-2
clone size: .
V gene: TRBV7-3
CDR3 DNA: TGTGCCGACCACCAACCCGCCCTGGGACAGGGGTCTGGCTACACCTTC
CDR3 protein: CADHQPALGQGSGYTF

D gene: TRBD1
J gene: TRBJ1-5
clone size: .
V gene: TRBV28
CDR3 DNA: TGTGCCATCAGGGGGGAAAGCTATAGCAATCAGCCCCAGCATTTT
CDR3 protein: CAIRGESYSNQPQHF

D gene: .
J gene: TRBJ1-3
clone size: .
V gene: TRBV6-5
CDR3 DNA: TGTGCCAGCAGTTACTCTGGCGGCTCTGGAAACACCATATATTTT
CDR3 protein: CASSYSGGSGNTIYF